These 23 T cell receptor beta chains were sequenced from one sample in a study of neoadjuvant anti-PD-1 for oral cavity cancer. Sequencing used immunoSEQ multiplex PCR; TCRdb keeps in-frame clones, though not all of them. The data contain around 60,000 clones, roughly 84% of them singletons. Material: PBMCs, obtained before nivolumab (anti-PD-1) treatment. These receptors came from a person aged 35-79 years with oral cavity squamous cell carcinoma.

J is TRBJ2-2 and V is TRBV11-1, with 8 bases lining up with TRBD2. The CDR3 runs 15 residues. The ends lost 2 bases at V and 1 base at J; junction bases unmatched: 0. Germline-derived CDR1 and CDR2 are SGHAT and FQDESV (reference sequence). In DNA, the CDR3 is TGTGCCAGCAGCTTACTAGCGGGGAACACCGGGGAGCTGTTTTTT. As protein: CASSLLAGNTGELFF.

This chain uses TRBV6-1 with TRBJ1-5; D is uncertain. This CDR3 comprises 13 residues. CDR1 is MNHNS, CDR2 SASEGT, per germline. Between the trimmed V and J ends, which lost 7 bases and 1 base, there was a span of 8 bases. DNA of the CDR3: TGTGCCAGCACCGAAACAAGCAATCAGCCCCAGCATTTT. Translating it yields CASTETSNQPQHF.

The chain joins TRBV6-6 to TRBJ1-2, with 9 bases aligning to TRBD1. Trimming took 6 bases from V and 6 from J; bases not matched to a gene: 5. CDR1 and CDR2 (germline): MNHNY, SVGAGI (reference sequence). This CDR3 region has 13 residues. CDR3 DNA: TGTGCCAGCAGCACCGGGACAGGGAATGGCTACACCTTC. This codes for CASSTGTGNGYTF.

The chain employs TRBV9 and TRBJ1-1; 7 nucleotides match TRBD1. Losses at the gene ends were 0 bases for V and 1 base for J; bases not matched to a gene: 3. The CDR3 covers 15 residues. The germline CDR1 and CDR2 sequences are SGDLS and YYNGEE. As DNA, the CDR3 is TGTGCCAGCAGCGTAGGAGGGGGCGCGAACACTGAAGCTTTCTTT. Its translation: CASSVGGGANTEAFF.

J is TRBJ2-2 and V is TRBV7-2; D may correspond to TRBD1 or TRBD2 (5 bases each). The germline V and J ends were trimmed by 3 bases and 3 bases, with 11 bases remaining between them. CDR1 SGHTA and CDR2 FQGNSA come from the germline V gene. The CDR3 has 15 amino acids. CDR3 sequence (DNA): TGTGCCAGCAGCTTGTTGGGGGTGGACACCGGGGAGCTGTTTTTT. It yields the protein CASSLLGVDTGELFF. Together with reference TRBV7-2 and TRBJ2-2, the CDR3 gives the full variable domain: GAGVSQSPSNKVTEKGKDVELRCDPISGHTALYWYRQSLGQGLEFLIYFQGNSAPDKSGLPSDRFSAERTGGSVSTLTIQRTQQEDSAVYLCASSLLGVDTGELFFGEGSRLTVL.

This clone was picked up one time. The chain couples TRBV13 to TRBJ2-7; D may match TRBD1 or TRBD2 (5 bases each). The CDR3 has 14 amino acids. The V gene's germline CDR1 is PRHDT and CDR2 FYEKMQ (reference sequence). V was cut by 3 bases and J by 0 bases, with 9 bases left in between. The CDR3 coding sequence is TGTGCCAGCAGCTTTTCAGGGAGCTCCTACGAGCAGTACTTC. It specifies CASSFSGSSYEQYF.

By frequency in the sample, this clone is large. This chain uses TRBV7-9 with TRBJ1-1; 12 positions agree with TRBD1. The CDR3 length is 16 residues. Germline V gives CDR1 SEHNR, CDR2 FQNEAQ (reference sequence). With 5 bases clipped from V and 5 bases from J, the junction kept 9 bases outside the gene matches. This CDR3 reads CASSRPGQGARTEAFF. The CDR3 DNA reads TGTGCCAGCAGCCGCCCGGGACAGGGGGCGAGAACTGAAGCTTTCTTT.

The chain is built from TRBV5-4 and TRBJ2-3; 14 nucleotides align to TRBD2. The CDR3 is made up of 17 amino acids. V gave up 6 bases and J gave up 5 bases; unmatched junction bases: 11. Germline V gene data show CDR1 as SGHNT and CDR2 as YYREEE (reference sequence). Here the CDR3 reads CASNVPGLAGVEDTQYF. DNA of the CDR3: TGTGCCAGCAACGTCCCGGGACTAGCGGGAGTTGAAGATACGCAGTATTTT. Drawing the rest from reference TRBV5-4 and TRBJ2-3, the complete variable domain is ETGVTQSPTHLIKTRGQQVTLRCSSQSGHNTVSWYQQALGQGPQFIFQYYREEENGRGNFPPRFSGLQFPNYSSELNVNALELDDSALYLCASNVPGLAGVEDTQYFGPGTRLTVL.

The rearrangement links TRBV5-8 to TRBJ2-5, with no clear D. The V and J ends lost 2 bases and 4 bases respectively, with 6 bases between them. The CDR3 is 12 amino acids. The germline V gene has CDR1 SGHTS and CDR2 YDEGEE. CDR3 DNA sequence: TGTGCCAGCAGCTTTGTTAGAGAGACCCAGTACTTC. It is translated as CASSFVRETQYF.

The gene calls are TRBV19 and TRBJ1-1; 7 nucleotides line up with TRBD1. This CDR3 is 16 amino acids long. Germline CDR1 LNHDA, CDR2 SQIVND (reference sequence). Trimming removed 4 bases from V and 2 bases from J; junction bases left unmatched: 10. CDR3 bases: TGTGCCAGTAGTAAAGGGACAGCACAGATCAACACTGAAGCTTTCTTT. The encoded protein is CASSKGTAQINTEAFF.

This clone was observed a handful of times. The chain has TRBV15 and TRBJ2-3; 8 positions agree with TRBD2. The CDR3 has 16 amino acids. With 0 bases clipped from V and 2 bases from J, the junction kept 4 bases outside the gene matches. CDR1 is LNHNV and CDR2 is YYDKDF in the germline V gene (reference sequence). This CDR3 is CATSRDPGGTTDTQYF. The CDR3, as DNA: TGTGCCACCAGCAGAGATCCGGGGGGGACCACAGATACGCAGTATTTT.

V is TRBV5-4 and J is TRBJ1-3; D is uncertain. The length of the CDR3 is 14 residues. The V gene lost 4 bases and the J gene lost 0 bases, with 8 bases spanning the gap. Germline assignment: CDR1 SGHNT and CDR2 YYREEE (reference sequence). CDR3 coding DNA: TGTGCCAGCAGCAGTAGGAGCTCTGGAAACACCATATATTTT. Translated: CASSSRSSGNTIYF. Variable domain in full (rest from reference TRBV5-4 and TRBJ1-3): ETGVTQSPTHLIKTRGQQVTLRCSSQSGHNTVSWYQQALGQGPQFIFQYYREEENGRGNFPPRFSGLQFPNYSSELNVNALELDDSALYLCASSSRSSGNTIYFGEGSWLTVV.

This chain joins TRBV5-5 and TRBJ2-7; TRBD2 matches at 8 bases. Germline lookup yields CDR1 SGHKS and CDR2 YYEKEE (reference sequence). V was clipped by 1 base and J by 6 bases; unmatched bases: 6. There are 14 residues in the CDR3. The CDR3 here is CASSLSGGYGEQYF. The CDR3 DNA follows: TGTGCCAGCAGCTTGTCGGGGGGGTACGGCGAGCAGTACTTC.

CDR3 DNA sequence: TGCGCCAGCAGTGAGTCTAGCGGGGGGGCCTACAATGAGCAGTTCTTC. As protein: CASSESSGGAYNEQFF. This sequence joins TRBV10-2 and TRBJ2-1, with 11 bases aligning to TRBD2. V lost 0 bases to trimming and J lost 2 bases; unmatched junction nucleotides: 0. CDR1 WSHSY and CDR2 SAAADI come from the germline V gene. The CDR3 sequence is 16 residues long.

The chain carries TRBV19 and TRBJ1-5; no firm D call. The CDR3 extends over 17 amino acids. Germline CDR1 reads LNHDA; CDR2 reads SQIVND (reference sequence). The ends were cut back, 0 bases at V and 1 base at J, with 13 bases in the middle. For the CDR3, the DNA is TGTGCCAGTAGTATAGATCCGAGGGCCCCAAGCAATCAGCCCCAGCATTTT. Translation: CASSIDPRAPSNQPQHF.

The chain carries TRBV7-9 and TRBJ2-5; 11 bases agree with TRBD2. This CDR3 region has 16 residues. Germline V lookup: CDR1 SEHNR, CDR2 FQNEAQ (reference sequence). V lost 4 bases and J lost 0; bases outside the gene matches: 4. The CDR3 coding sequence is TGTGCCAGCAGCTCCCCTAGCGGGGGGAACCAAGAGACCCAGTACTTC. This translates into CASSSPSGGNQETQYF. The complete variable domain, with remaining parts taken from reference TRBV7-9 and TRBJ2-5, reads DTGVSQNPRHKITKRGQNVTFRCDPISEHNRLYWYRQTLGQGPEFLTYFQNEAQLEKSRLLSDRFSAERPKGSFSTLEIQRTEQGDSAMYLCASSSPSGGNQETQYFGPGTRLLVL.

The J gene is TRBJ2-1, the V gene TRBV7-3, with TRBD2 matching 10 bases. With 1 base clipped from V and 13 bases from J, the junction kept 13 bases outside the gene matches. Germline lookup yields CDR1 SGHTA and CDR2 FQGTGA. The length of the CDR3 is 16 residues. The DNA of the CDR3 is TGTGCCAGCAGCTTAAAGGGCGGGGTAGCGGGAGGACAACAGTTCTTC. Encoded protein: CASSLKGGVAGGQQFF.

The rearrangement joins TRBV29-1 to TRBJ2-5; D may be TRBD2 (7 bases). The CDR3 has 14 amino acids. The germline V and J ends were trimmed by 7 bases and 9 bases, with 24 bases remaining between them. Germline-derived CDR1 and CDR2 are SQVTM and ANQGSEA. CDR3 in amino acids: CSAASRGGGTAQYF. For the CDR3, the DNA is TGCAGCGCCGCTAGCCGGGGAGGGGGTACGGCCCAGTACTTC.

This chain connects TRBV6-1 to TRBJ1-5; D perhaps matches TRBD1 (6 bases). The CDR3 is made up of 13 amino acids. Trimming took off 6 bases at V and 5 bases at J, with 11 bases between the two ends. The V gene's germline CDR1 is MNHNS and CDR2 SASEGT. In nucleotides, the CDR3 is TGTGCCAGCAGAGACAGGCATGATCAGCCCCAGCATTTT. It encodes CASRDRHDQPQHF.

This chain uses TRBV2 with TRBJ1-6; D is undetermined. The V end lost 0 bases, the J end lost 3 bases, and 6 bases lay between the germline ends. Germline CDR1 is SNHLY and CDR2 is FYNNEI. The CDR3 is made up of 15 amino acids. CDR3 sequence: CASSEATSYNSPLHF. As DNA, the CDR3 is TGTGCCAGCAGTGAAGCCACCAGCTATAATTCACCCCTCCACTTT.

The count of this clone is one. J is TRBJ1-1 and V is TRBV9; TRBD1 matches 7 bases. Germline V gene lookup returns CDR1 SGDLS and CDR2 YYNGEE. This CDR3 has 14 amino acids. Losses at the gene ends were 6 bases for V and 1 base for J; bases not matched to a gene: 6. This chain's CDR3 is CASTLGQWNTEAFF. The DNA of the CDR3 is TGTGCCAGCACCCTGGGACAGTGGAACACTGAAGCTTTCTTT.

The chain carries TRBV5-6 and TRBJ2-7, with a tentative D call TRBD2 (6 bases). Germline V gene lookup returns CDR1 SGHDT and CDR2 YYEEEE. The CDR3 is 12 amino acids. V lost 2 bases and J lost 5, with 8 bases in between. The CDR3 sequence is CASSFTSNEQYF. The DNA for the CDR3 is TGTGCCAGCAGCTTCACTAGCAACGAGCAGTACTTC.

The rearrangement joins TRBV18 to TRBJ1-2, with D tentatively TRBD1 (5 bases). CDR3 length: 13 amino acids. The ends were cut back, 6 bases at V and 3 bases at J, with 11 bases in the middle. Germline V CDR1 and CDR2: KGHSH, LQKENI. This CDR3 is CASSLRGHYGYTF. Written as DNA, the CDR3 is TGTGCCAGCTCTTTGAGGGGCCACTATGGCTACACCTTC.